Each of the 8 T cell receptor beta chains below was sequenced from the same sample in a study of blood T cells in healthy people across ages. The second PCR ran 7 to 11 cycles with a sample-barcoded 5' primer and J-beta primers. One entry per CDR3 protein, called by TCRdb with MiXCR from the 5' RACE reads. The table has 1.5 million to 2 million distinct CDR3 sequences, under 30% seen once. Sequencing was carried out using blood. All receptors come from a woman under 40 in good health.

As regards this clonotype: The junction does not match germline at one end; this may be a read error. The rearrangement uses TRBV4-3 and TRBJ1-2, with D hard to call. The germline gives CDR1 LGHNA, CDR2 YSLEER. The CDR3 runs 13 residues. Here the CDR3 DNA reads TGCGCCGGCAGCCAAGACAATTACTATGGCTACACCTTC. This translates into CAGSQDNYYGYTF.

This clonotype came up once. With a much larger clone just one base away, this may be a read error. The V gene is TRBV7-2, the J gene TRBJ2-7; 12 bases agree with TRBD2. CDR3 size: 15 residues. Germline V lookup: CDR1 SGHTA, CDR2 FQGNSA. CDR3 residues: CASILEGLAGSEQYF. The CDR3 nucleotides are TGTGCCAGCATCTTAGAAGGACTAGCGGGATCCGAGCAGTACTTC.

This clonotype was detected a few times. The V call is TRBV12-3 or TRBV12-4, the J call TRBJ1-4, with D tentatively TRBD1 (5 bases). CDR3 length equals 16 residues. V gave up 8 bases and J gave up 1 base, with 17 bases separating them. CDR3 coding DNA: TGTGCCAGCCCCAGCCCAGGGCTGGGAACTAATGAAAAACTGTTTTTT. The encoded protein is CASPSPGLGTNEKLFF.

The V call is TRBV5-6, the J call TRBJ2-1; a weak D match, TRBD2 (6 bases). CDR1 and CDR2 from the germline V gene are SGHDT and YYEEEE. The germline V and J ends were trimmed by 4 bases and 4 bases, with 15 bases remaining between them. The CDR3 covers 15 residues. CDR3 sequence reads: CASSPPGLRYNEQFF. The DNA of the CDR3 is TGTGCCAGCAGCCCACCGGGACTCCGTTACAATGAGCAGTTCTTC.

This clonotype was picked up a small number of times. The DNA for the CDR3 is TGTGCCAGCAATCCGGGCCGAGGGACTAGGAGCACAGATACGCAGTATTTT. Amino acid sequence: CASNPGRGTRSTDTQYF. This rearrangement joins TRBV7-2 to TRBJ2-3; 8 bases fit TRBD2. This CDR3 comprises 17 residues. Germline CDR1 is SGHTA and CDR2 is FQGNSA. Trimming at V came to 7 bases and at J to 0 bases, leaving 12 bases not matched to a gene.

The chain combines TRBV7-8 with TRBJ2-1, with TRBD1 as a possible D gene (7 bases). Trimming pared 2 bases from V and 9 bases from J, leaving 14 bases between. The CDR3 contains 14 residues. Germline CDR1 and CDR2: SGHVS and FQNEAQ. CDR3: CASSLYWQGGEQFF. DNA for the CDR3: TGTGCCAGCAGCTTATACTGGCAGGGGGGTGAGCAGTTCTTC.

The table lists this clonotype with many counts. This chain joins TRBV7-2 and TRBJ2-7, with 12 bases fitting TRBD1. The V gene end was trimmed by 5 bases and the J gene end by 3 bases; junction bases not matched to a gene: 5. The V gene's germline CDR1 is SGHTA and CDR2 FQGNSA. There are 15 residues in the CDR3. This CDR3 reads CASSEGTGGVYEQYF. The DNA for the CDR3 is TGTGCCAGCAGCGAGGGGACAGGGGGCGTCTACGAGCAGTACTTC. Complete variable domain (other parts from reference TRBV7-2 and TRBJ2-7): GAGVSQSPSNKVTEKGKDVELRCDPISGHTALYWYRQSLGQGLEFLIYFQGNSAPDKSGLPSDRFSAERTGGSVSTLTIQRTQQEDSAVYLCASSEGTGGVYEQYFGPGTRLTVT.

This clonotype was seen a handful of times. Here the CDR3 DNA reads TGTGCCACCAGCAAACAGACAGGGTTAAATGGCTACACCTTC. Translated, it gives CATSKQTGLNGYTF. The chain joins TRBV15 to TRBJ1-2, with TRBD1 matching over 7 bases. J lost 6 bases, V lost 4 bases, and 8 bases had no gene match. This CDR3 is 14 amino acids long. Germline V gene data show CDR1 as LNHNV and CDR2 as YYDKDF (reference sequence).